The source of this T cell receptor beta chain is a study of T cells in Graves' hyperthyroidism and ophthalmopathy. Amplified regions were TCR beta CDR3 sequences from RNA transcripts. The HTBI set primed first-round TCR CDR3 RT-PCR. TCRdb analysed the multiplex PCR reads with MiXCR anew, one entry per CDR3 protein. Of around 700,000 distinct CDR3 sequences listed, about a third are singletons. This clonotype was counted between two and nine times. The V end lost 6 bases, the J end lost 0 bases, and 11 bases lay between the germline ends. The CDR3 runs to 14 residues. The clonotype originates from a woman between 35 and 50 years old with Graves' hyperthyroidism. The sequencing input was blood. The J gene is TRBJ1-1, the V gene TRBV12-3 or TRBV12-4; maybe TRBD1 (5 bases). The DNA for the CDR3 is TGTGCCAGCAGCCGGGGACGGTTGAACACTGAAGCTTTCTTT. Residues: CASSRGRLNTEAFF.